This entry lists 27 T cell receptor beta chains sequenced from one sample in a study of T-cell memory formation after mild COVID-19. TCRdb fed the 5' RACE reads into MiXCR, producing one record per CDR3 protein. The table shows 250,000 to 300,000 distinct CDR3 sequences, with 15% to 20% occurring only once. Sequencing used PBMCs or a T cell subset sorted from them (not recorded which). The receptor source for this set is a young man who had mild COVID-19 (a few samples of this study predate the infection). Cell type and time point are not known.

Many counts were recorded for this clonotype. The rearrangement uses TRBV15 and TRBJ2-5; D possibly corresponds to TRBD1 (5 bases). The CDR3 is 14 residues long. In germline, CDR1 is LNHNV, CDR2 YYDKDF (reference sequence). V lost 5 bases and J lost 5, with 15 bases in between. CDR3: CATSGAVVPETQYF. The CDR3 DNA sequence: TGTGCCACCAGCGGGGCCGTAGTACCGGAGACCCAGTACTTC.

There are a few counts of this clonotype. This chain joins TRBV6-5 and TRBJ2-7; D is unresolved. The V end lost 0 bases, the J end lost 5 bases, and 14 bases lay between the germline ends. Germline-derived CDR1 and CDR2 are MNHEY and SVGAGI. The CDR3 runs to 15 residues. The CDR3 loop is CASSYSRPAVHEQYF. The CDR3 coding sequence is TGTGCCAGCAGTTACTCGAGGCCCGCGGTCCACGAGCAGTACTTC.

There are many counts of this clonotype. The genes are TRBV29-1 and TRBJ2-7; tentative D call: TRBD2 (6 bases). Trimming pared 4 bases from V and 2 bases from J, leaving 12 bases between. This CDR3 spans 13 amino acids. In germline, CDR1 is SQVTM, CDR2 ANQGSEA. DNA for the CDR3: TGCAGCGTTGTGCTAGCGTCGACCTACGAGCAGTACTTC. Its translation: CSVVLASTYEQYF.

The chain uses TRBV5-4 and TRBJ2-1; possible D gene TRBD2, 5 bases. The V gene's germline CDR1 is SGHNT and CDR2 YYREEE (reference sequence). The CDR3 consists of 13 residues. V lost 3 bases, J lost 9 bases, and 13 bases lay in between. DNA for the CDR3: TGTGCCAGCAGCTCGTGGACTGCCGGTGAGCAGTTCTTC. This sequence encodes CASSSWTAGEQFF.

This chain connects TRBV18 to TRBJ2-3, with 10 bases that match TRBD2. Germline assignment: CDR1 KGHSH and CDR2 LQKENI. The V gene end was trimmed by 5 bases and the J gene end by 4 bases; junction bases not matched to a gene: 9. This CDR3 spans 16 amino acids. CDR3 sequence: CASSYKAGGPADTQYF. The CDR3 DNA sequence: TGTGCCAGCTCATACAAAGCGGGGGGGCCTGCAGATACGCAGTATTTT.

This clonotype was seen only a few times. This CDR3 is CASTSGATEAFF. The DNA for the CDR3 is TGTGCCAGCACCTCCGGTGCGACTGAAGCTTTCTTT. This rearrangement joins TRBV12-3 or TRBV12-4 to TRBJ1-1, with no clear D. This CDR3 is built from 12 residues. V was shortened by 7 bases and J by 5 bases, with 11 bases between the two germline ends.

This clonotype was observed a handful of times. CDR3 sequence (DNA): TGCGCCAGCGGAAAAACAGGACAGAACACTGAAGCTTTCTTT. Protein product: CASGKTGQNTEAFF. The gene calls are TRBV5-1 and TRBJ1-1, with D possibly being TRBD1 (5 bases). Germline V gene sequence: CDR1 SGHRS, CDR2 YFSETQ. Trimming cost V 7 bases and J 1 base, with 14 bases left between them. This CDR3 spans 14 amino acids. The entire variable domain, with the rest obtained from reference TRBV5-1 and TRBJ1-1, is as follows: KAGVTQTPRYLIKTRGQQVTLSCSPISGHRSVSWYQQTPGQGLQFLFEYFSETQRNKGNFPGRFSGRQFSNSRSEMNVSTLELGDSALYLCASGKTGQNTEAFFGQGTRLTVV.

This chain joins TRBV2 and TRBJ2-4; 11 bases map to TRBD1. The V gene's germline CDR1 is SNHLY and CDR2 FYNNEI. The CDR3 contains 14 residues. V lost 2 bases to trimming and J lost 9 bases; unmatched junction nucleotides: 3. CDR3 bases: TGTGCCAGCAGTGAAACGGGACAGGGGGTCATTCAGTACTTC. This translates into CASSETGQGVIQYF. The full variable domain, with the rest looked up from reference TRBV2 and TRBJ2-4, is EPEVTQTPSHQVTQMGQEVILRCVPISNHLYFYWYRQILGQKVEFLVSFYNNEISEKSEIFDDQFSVERPDGSNFTLKIRSTKLEDSAMYFCASSETGQGVIQYFGAGTRLSVL.

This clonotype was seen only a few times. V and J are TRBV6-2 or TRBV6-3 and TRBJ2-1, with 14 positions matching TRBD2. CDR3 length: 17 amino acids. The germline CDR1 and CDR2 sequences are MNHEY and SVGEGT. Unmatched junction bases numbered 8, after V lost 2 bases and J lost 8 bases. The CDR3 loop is CASSYITTSGGADEQFF. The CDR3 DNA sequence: TGTGCCAGCAGTTACATTACGACTAGCGGGGGGGCGGATGAGCAGTTCTTC.

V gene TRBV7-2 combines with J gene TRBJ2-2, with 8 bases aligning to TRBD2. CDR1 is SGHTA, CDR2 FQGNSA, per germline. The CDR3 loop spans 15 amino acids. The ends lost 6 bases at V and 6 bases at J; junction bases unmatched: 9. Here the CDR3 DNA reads TGTGCCAGCAGGGGGAGCGGGGGATCCCCCGGGGAGCTGTTTTTT. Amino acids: CASRGSGGSPGELFF. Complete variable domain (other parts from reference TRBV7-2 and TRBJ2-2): GAGVSQSPSNKVTEKGKDVELRCDPISGHTALYWYRQSLGQGLEFLIYFQGNSAPDKSGLPSDRFSAERTGGSVSTLTIQRTQQEDSAVYLCASRGSGGSPGELFFGEGSRLTVL.

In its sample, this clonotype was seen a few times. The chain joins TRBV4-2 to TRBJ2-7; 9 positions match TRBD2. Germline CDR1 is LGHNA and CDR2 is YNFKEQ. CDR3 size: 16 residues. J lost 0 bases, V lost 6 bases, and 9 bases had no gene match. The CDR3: CASSQLAGAFSYEQYF. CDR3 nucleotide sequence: TGTGCCAGCAGTCAATTAGCGGGGGCCTTCTCCTACGAGCAGTACTTC.

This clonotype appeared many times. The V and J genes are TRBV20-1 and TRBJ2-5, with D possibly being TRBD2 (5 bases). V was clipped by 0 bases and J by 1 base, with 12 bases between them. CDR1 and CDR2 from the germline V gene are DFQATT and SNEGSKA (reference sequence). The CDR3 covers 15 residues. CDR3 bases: TGCAGTGCTAGAGAGGCACGGGGAAGCCAAGAGACCCAGTACTTC. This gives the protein CSAREARGSQETQYF.

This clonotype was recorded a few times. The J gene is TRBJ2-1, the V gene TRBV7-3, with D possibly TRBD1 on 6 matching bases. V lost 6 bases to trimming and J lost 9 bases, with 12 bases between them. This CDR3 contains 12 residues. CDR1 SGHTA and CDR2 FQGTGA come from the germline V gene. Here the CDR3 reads CASSYRVGEQFF. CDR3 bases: TGTGCCAGCAGTTACAGGGTCGGTGAGCAGTTCTTC. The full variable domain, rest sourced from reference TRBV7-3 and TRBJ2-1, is GAGVSQTPSNKVTEKGKYVELRCDPISGHTALYWYRQSLGQGPEFLIYFQGTGAADDSGLPNDRFFAVRPEGSVSTLKIQRTERGDSAVYLCASSYRVGEQFFGPGTRLTVL.

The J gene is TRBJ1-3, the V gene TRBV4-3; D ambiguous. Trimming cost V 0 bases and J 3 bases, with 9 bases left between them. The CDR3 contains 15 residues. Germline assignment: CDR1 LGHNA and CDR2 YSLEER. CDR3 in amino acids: CASSQDSSIGNTIYF. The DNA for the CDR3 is TGCGCCAGCAGCCAAGACTCCTCCATTGGAAACACCATATATTTT.

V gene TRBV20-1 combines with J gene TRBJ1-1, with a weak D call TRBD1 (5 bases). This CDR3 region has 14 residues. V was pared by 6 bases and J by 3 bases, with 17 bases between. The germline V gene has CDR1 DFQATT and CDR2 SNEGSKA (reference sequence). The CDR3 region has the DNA TGCAGTGCGCTCGATAGGGGTAGGGACACTGAAGCTTTCTTT. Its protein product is CSALDRGRDTEAFF.

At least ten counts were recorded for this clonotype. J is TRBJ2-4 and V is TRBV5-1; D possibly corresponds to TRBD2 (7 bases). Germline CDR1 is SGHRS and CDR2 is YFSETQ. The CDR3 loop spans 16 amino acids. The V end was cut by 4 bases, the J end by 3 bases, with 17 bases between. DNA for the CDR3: TGCGCCAGCAGCCCCACCGGGGGGCCGGGCAAAAACATTCAGTACTTC. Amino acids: CASSPTGGPGKNIQYF.

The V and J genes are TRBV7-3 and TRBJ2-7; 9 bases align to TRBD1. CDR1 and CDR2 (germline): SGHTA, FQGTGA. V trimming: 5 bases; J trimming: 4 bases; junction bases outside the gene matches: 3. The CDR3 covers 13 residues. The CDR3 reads CASSEGTGYEQYV. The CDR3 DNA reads TGTGCCAGCAGCGAAGGGACAGGGTACGAGCAGTACGTC.

The CDR3 DNA reads as TGTGCCAGCAGCCCAGGGGACAGAGACTCAGTTACGCAGTATTTT. Translation: CASSPGDRDSVTQYF. The chain joins TRBV7-2 to TRBJ2-3, with 7 bases lining up with TRBD1. V dropped 5 bases and J dropped 8; count of bases not matched to a gene: 13. The CDR3 extends over 15 amino acids. Germline CDR1 is SGHTA and CDR2 is FQGNSA.

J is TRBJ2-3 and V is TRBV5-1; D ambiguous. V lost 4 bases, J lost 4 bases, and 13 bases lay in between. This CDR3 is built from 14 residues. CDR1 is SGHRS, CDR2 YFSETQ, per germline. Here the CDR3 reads CASSTTPGSDTQYF. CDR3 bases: TGCGCCAGCAGCACTACCCCGGGTTCAGATACGCAGTATTTT.

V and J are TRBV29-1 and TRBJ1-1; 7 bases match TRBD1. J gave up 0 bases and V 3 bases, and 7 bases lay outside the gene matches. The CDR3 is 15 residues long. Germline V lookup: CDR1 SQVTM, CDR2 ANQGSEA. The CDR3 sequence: CSVDFPGQMNTEAFF. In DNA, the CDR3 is TGCAGCGTTGATTTTCCGGGACAGATGAACACTGAAGCTTTCTTT.

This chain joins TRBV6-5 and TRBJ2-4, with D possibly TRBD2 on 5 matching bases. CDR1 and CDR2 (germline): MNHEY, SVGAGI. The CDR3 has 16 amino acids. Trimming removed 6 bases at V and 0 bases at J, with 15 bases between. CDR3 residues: CASSLGINQAKNIQYF. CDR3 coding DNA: TGTGCCAGCAGCCTCGGGATCAACCAAGCCAAAAACATTCAGTACTTC.

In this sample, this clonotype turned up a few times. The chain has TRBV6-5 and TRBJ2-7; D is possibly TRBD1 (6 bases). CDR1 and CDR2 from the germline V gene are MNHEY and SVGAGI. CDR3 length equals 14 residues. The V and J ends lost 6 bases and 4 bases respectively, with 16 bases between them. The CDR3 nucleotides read TGTGCCAGCAGCCCGGGAAGGGGGAAGTACGAGCAGTACTTC. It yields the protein CASSPGRGKYEQYF.

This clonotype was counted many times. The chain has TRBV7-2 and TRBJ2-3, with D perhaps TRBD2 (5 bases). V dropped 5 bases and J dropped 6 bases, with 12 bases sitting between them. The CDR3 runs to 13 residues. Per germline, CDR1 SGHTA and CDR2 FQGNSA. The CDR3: CASSPGVRDTQYF. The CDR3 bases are TGTGCCAGCAGCCCCGGGGTTAGGGATACGCAGTATTTT. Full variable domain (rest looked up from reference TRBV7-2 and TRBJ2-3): GAGVSQSPSNKVTEKGKDVELRCDPISGHTALYWYRQSLGQGLEFLIYFQGNSAPDKSGLPSDRFSAERTGGSVSTLTIQRTQQEDSAVYLCASSPGVRDTQYFGPGTRLTVL.

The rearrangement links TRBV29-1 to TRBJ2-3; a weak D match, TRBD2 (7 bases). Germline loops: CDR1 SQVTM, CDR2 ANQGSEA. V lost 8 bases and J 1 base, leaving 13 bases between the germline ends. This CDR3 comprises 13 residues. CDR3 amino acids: CSSSGGRTDTQYF. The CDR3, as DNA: TGCAGCTCCTCCGGGGGGCGCACAGATACGCAGTATTTT.

The CDR3 reads CSASLNIGTVHQPQHF. The DNA of the CDR3 is TGCAGTGCTTCGCTGAACATCGGGACAGTACATCAGCCCCAGCATTTT. The chain uses TRBV20-1 and TRBJ1-5; TRBD1 agrees at 7 bases. Germline trimming cut 5 bases from V and 5 bases from J; bases unmatched to any gene: 15. This CDR3 region has 16 residues. Per germline, CDR1 DFQATT and CDR2 SNEGSKA (reference sequence).

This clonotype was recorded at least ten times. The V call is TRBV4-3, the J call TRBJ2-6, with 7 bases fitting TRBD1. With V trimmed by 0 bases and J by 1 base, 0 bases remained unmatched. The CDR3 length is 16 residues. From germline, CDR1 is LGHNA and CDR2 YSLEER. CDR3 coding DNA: TGCGCCAGCAGCCAAGAGGGACAGTCTGGGGCCAACGTCCTGACTTTC. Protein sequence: CASSQEGQSGANVLTF.

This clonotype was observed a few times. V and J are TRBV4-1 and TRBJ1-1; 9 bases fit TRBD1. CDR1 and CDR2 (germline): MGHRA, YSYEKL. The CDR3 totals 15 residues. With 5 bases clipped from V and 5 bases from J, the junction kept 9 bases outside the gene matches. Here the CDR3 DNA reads TGCGCCAGCAGCAAAGCACGACAGGGGGTGACTGAAGCTTTCTTT. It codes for CASSKARQGVTEAFF.